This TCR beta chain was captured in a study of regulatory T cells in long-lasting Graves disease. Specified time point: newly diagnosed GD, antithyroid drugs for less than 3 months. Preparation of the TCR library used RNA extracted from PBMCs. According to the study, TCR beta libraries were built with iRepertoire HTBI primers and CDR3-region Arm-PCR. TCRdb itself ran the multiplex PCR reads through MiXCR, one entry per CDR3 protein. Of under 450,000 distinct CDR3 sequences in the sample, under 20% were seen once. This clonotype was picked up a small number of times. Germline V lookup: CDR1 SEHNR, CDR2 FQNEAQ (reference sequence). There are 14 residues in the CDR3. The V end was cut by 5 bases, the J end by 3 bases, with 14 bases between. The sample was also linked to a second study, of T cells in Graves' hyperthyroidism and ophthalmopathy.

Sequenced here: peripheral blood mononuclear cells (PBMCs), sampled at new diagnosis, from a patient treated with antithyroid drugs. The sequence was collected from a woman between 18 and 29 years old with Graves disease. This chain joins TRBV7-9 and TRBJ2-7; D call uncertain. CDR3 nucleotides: TGTGCCAGCAGCGTCGACTCGGAGCTCTACGAGCAGTACTTC. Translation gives CASSVDSELYEQYF.